The clone carrying this TCR beta chain was observed a few times. Its antigen is not known. A multiplex PCR was run with 60 Vbeta primers and 13 Jbeta primers. Data came from immunoSEQ multiplex PCR; TCRdb stores just in-frame clones and leaves some out. The table records more than 95,000 clones, 13% to 15% of them present only once. Germline V gene lookup returns CDR1 LGHNA and CDR2 YSLEER. Trimming removed 4 bases at V and 5 bases at J, with 14 bases between. The CDR3 runs 14 residues. This entry comes from a study of cytomegalovirus exposure and HLA in healthy donors. Points from the study as a whole: In an earlier analysis, most TCR beta V segments were productive about 87% or about 30% of the time.

The sequence was collected from a female donor in good health and CMV-seronegative. Sequencing input: PBMCs. The chain uses TRBV4-3 and TRBJ1-1; no reliable D call. CDR3 sequence reads: CASSPGREGTEAFF. The CDR3 bases are TGCGCCAGCAGCCCCGGCCGGGAGGGAACTGAAGCTTTCTTT.